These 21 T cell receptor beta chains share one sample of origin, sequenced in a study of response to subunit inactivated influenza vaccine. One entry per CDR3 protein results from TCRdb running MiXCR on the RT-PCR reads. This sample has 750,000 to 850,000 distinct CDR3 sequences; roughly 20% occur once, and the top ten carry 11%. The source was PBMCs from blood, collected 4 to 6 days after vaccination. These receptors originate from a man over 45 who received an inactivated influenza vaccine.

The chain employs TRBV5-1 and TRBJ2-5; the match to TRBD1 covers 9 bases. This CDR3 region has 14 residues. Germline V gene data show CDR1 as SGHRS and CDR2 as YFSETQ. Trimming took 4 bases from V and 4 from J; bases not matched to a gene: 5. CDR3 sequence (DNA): TGCGCCAGCAGCGCACAGGGGGCGGGAGAGACCCAGTACTTC. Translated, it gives CASSAQGAGETQYF. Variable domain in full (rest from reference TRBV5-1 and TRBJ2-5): KAGVTQTPRYLIKTRGQQVTLSCSPISGHRSVSWYQQTPGQGLQFLFEYFSETQRNKGNFPGRFSGRQFSNSRSEMNVSTLELGDSALYLCASSAQGAGETQYFGPGTRLLVL.

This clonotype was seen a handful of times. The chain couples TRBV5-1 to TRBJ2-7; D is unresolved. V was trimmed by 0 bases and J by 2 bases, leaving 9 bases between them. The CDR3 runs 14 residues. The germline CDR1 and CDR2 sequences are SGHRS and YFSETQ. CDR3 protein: CASSLDGLPYEQYF. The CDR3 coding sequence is TGCGCCAGCAGCTTGGATGGGTTGCCCTACGAGCAGTACTTC.

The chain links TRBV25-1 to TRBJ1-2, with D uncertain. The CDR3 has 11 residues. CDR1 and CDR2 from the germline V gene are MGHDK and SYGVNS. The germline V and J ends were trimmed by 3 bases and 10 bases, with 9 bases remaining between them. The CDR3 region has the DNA TGTGCCAGCAGTGACCTCGACACCTACACCTTC. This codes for CASSDLDTYTF.

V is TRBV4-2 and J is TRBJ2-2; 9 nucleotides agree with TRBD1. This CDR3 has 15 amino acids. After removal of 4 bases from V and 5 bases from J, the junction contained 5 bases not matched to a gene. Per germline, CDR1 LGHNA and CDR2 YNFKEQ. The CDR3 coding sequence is TGTGCCAGCAGCCGGGGACAGGGAAAAACCGGGGAGCTGTTTTTT. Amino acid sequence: CASSRGQGKTGELFF.

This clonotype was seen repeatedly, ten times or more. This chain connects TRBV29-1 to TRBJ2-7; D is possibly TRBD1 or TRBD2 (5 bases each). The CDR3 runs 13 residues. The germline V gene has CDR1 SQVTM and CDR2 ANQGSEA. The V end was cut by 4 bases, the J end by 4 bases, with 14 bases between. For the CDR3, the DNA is TGCAGCGTTGTGGGGCTAGCTGATTACGAGCAGTACTTC. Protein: CSVVGLADYEQYF.

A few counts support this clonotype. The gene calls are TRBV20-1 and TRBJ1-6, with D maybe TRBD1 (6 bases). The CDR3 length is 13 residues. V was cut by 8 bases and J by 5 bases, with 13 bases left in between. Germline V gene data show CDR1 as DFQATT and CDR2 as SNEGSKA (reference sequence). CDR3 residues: CSLTRTDNSPLHF. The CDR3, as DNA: TGCAGTCTAACCCGGACAGATAATTCACCCCTCCACTTT.

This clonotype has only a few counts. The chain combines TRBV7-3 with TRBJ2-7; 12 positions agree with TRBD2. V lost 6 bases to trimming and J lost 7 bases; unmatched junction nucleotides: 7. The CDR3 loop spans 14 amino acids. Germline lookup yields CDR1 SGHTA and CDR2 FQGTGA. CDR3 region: CASSLTSGSIEQYF. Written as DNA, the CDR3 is TGTGCCAGCAGTCTGACTAGCGGGAGTATTGAGCAGTACTTC.

The CDR3 is CSGGDGAGRTDTQYF. The CDR3 region has the DNA TGCAGTGGGGGGGACGGGGCGGGACGCACAGATACGCAGTATTTT. The chain joins TRBV20-1 to TRBJ2-3; D possibly corresponds to TRBD2 (6 bases). This CDR3 comprises 15 residues. In germline, CDR1 is DFQATT, CDR2 SNEGSKA (reference sequence). With 7 bases removed from V and 1 base from J, the gap between germline ends came to 18 bases.

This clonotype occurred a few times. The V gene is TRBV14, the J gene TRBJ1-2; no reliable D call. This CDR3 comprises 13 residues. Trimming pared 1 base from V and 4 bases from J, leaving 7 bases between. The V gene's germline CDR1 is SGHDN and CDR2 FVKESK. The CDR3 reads CASSQGLGYGYTF. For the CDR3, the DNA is TGTGCCAGCAGCCAAGGGTTGGGCTATGGCTACACCTTC.

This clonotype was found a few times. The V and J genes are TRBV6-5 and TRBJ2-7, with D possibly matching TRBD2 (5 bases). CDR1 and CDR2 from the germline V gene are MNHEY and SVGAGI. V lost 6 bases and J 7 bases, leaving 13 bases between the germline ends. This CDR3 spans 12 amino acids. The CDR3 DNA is TGTGCCAGCAGATCCGGGATGAAGGAGCAGTACTTC. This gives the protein CASRSGMKEQYF.

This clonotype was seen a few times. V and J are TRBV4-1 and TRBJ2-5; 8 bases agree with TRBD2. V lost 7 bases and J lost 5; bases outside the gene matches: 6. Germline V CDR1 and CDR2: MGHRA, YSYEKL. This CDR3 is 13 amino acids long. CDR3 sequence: CASNGLAGETQYF. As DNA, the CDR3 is TGCGCCAGCAACGGACTAGCAGGGGAGACCCAGTACTTC.

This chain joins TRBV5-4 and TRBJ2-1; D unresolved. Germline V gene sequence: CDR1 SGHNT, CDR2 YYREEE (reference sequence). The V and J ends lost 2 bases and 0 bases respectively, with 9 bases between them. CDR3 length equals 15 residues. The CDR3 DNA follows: TGTGCCAGCAGCTTAGATGGGTACTCCTACAATGAGCAGTTCTTC. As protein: CASSLDGYSYNEQFF.

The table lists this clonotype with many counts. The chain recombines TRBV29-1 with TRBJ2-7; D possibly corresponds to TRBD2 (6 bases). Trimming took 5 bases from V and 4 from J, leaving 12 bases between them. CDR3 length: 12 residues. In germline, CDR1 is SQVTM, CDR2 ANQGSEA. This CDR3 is CSVWGGMYEQYF. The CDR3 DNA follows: TGCAGCGTTTGGGGCGGGATGTACGAGCAGTACTTC.

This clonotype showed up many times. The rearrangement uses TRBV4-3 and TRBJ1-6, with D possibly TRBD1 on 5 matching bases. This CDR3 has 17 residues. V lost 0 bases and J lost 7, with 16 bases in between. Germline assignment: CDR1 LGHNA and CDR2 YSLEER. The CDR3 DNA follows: TGCGCCAGCAGCCAAGATTCGTCCAGGGCACTAAATTCACCCCTCCACTTT. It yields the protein CASSQDSSRALNSPLHF.

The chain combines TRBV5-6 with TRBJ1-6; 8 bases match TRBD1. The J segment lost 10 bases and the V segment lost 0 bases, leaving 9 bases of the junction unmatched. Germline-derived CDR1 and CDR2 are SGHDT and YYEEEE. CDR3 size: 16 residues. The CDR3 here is CASSLDRGNLESPLHF. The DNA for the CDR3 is TGTGCCAGCAGCTTGGACAGGGGGAATCTTGAATCACCCCTCCACTTT.

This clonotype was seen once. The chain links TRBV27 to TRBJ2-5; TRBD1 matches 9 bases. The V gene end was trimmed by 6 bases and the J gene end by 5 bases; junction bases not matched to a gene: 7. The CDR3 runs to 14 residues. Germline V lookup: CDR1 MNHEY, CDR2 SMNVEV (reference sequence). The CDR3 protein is CASSRQGGWETQYF. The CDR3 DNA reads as TGTGCCAGCAGCCGACAGGGGGGCTGGGAGACCCAGTACTTC.

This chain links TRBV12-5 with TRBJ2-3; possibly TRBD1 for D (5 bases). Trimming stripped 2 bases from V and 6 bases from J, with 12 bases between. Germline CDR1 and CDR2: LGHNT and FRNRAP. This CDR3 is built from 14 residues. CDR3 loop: CASGLSPQGDTQYF. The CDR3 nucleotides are TGTGCTAGTGGTTTGTCCCCGCAGGGCGATACGCAGTATTTT.

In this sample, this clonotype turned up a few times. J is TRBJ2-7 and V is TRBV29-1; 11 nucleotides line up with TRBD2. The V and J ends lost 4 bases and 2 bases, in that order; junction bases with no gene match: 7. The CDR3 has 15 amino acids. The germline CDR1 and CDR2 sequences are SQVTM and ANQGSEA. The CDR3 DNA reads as TGCAGCGTTGGCGACGGGACTAGCGGAACCTACGAGCAGTACTTC. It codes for CSVGDGTSGTYEQYF.

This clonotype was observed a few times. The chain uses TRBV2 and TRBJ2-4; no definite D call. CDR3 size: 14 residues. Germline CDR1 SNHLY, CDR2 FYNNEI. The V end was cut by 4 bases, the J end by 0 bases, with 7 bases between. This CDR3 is CASSVHGAKNIQYF. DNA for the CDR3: TGTGCCAGCAGTGTTCACGGAGCCAAAAACATTCAGTACTTC.

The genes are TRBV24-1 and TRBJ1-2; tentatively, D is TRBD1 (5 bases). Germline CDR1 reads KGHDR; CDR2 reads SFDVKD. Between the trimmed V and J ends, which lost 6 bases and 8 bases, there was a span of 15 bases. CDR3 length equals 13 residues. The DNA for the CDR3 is TGTGCCACCAGTACCTCGACTCGGGGGGGCTACACCTTC. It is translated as CATSTSTRGGYTF.

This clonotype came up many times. CDR3 DNA sequence: TGTGCCAGCAGTTTAAAGTACAATGAGCAGTTCTTC. Translation gives CASSLKYNEQFF. The chain couples TRBV12-3 or TRBV12-4 to TRBJ2-1; D is ambiguous. Trimming took 2 bases from V and 4 from J, leaving 3 bases between them. This CDR3 spans 12 amino acids.